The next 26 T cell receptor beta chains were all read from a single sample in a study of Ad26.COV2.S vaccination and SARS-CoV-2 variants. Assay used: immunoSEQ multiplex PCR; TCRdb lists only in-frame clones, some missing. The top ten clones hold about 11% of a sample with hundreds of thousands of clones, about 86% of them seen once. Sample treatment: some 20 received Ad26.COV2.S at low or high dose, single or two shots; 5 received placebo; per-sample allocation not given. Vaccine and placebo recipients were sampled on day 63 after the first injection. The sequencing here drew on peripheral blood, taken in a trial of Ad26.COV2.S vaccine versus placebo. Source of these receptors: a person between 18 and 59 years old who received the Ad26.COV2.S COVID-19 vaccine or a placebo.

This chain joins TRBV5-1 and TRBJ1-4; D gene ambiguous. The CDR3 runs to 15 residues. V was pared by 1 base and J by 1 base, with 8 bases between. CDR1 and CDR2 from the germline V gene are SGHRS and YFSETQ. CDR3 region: CASSLFGETNEKLFF. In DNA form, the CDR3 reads TGCGCCAGCAGCTTGTTCGGCGAAACTAATGAAAAACTGTTTTTT.

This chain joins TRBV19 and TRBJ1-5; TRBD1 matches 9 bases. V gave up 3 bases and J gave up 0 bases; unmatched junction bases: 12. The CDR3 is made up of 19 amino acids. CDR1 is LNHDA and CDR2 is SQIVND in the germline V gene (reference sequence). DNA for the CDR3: TGTGCCAGTAGTATTAGCGGGACAGGGACTTCATATAGCAATCAGCCCCAGCATTTT. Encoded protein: CASSISGTGTSYSNQPQHF.

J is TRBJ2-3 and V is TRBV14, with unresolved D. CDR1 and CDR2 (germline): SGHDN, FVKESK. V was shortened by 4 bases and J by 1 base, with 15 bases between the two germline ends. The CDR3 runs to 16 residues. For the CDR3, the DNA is TGTGCCAGCAGCCCCCGGATCCTCCAACGCACAGATACGCAGTATTTT. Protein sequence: CASSPRILQRTDTQYF.

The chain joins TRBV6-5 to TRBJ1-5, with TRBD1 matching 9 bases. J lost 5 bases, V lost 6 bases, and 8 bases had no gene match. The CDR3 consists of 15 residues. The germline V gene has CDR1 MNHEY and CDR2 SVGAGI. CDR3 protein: CASRYDRGWDQPQHF. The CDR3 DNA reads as TGTGCCAGCAGATATGACAGGGGGTGGGATCAGCCCCAGCATTTT.

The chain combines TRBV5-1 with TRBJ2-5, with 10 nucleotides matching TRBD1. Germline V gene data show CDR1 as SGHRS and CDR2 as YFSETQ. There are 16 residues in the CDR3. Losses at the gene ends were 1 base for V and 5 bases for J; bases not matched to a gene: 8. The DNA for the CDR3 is TGCGCCAGCAGCTTGACTGACAGGGGGCCGGGGGAGACCCAGTACTTC. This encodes CASSLTDRGPGETQYF.

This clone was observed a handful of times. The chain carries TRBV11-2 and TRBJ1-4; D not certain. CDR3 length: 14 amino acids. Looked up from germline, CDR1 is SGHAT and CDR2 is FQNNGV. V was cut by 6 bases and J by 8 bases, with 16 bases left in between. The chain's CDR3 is CASSRGGLGEKLFF. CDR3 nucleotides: TGTGCCAGCAGTAGAGGAGGGCTCGGGGAAAAACTGTTTTTT.

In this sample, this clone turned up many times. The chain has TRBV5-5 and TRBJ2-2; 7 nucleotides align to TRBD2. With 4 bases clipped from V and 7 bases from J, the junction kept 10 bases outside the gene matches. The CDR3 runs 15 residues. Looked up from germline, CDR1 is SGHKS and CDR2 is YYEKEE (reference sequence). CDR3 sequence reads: CASSPRDGGIGELFF. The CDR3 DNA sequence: TGTGCCAGCAGCCCCCGGGACGGGGGGATCGGGGAGCTGTTTTTT.

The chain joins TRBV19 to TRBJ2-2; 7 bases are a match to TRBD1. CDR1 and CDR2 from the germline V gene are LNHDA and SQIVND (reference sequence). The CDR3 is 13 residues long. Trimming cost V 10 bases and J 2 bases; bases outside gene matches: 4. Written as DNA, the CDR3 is TGTGCCACCCGACAGGGAAACACCGGGGAGCTGTTTTTT. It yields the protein CATRQGNTGELFF.

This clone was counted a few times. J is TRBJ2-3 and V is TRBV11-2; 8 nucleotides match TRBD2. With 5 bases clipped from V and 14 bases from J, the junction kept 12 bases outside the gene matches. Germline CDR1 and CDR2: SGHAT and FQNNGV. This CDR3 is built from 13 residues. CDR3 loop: CASSPTSGLGSYF. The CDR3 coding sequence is TGTGCCAGCAGCCCTACTAGCGGCTTGGGGTCGTATTTT. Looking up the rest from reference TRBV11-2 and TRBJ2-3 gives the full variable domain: EAGVAQSPRYKIIEKRQSVAFWCNPISGHATLYWYQQILGQGPKLLIQFQNNGVVDDSQLPKDRFSAERLKGVDSTLKIQPAKLEDSAVYLCASSPTSGLGSYFGPGTRLTVL.

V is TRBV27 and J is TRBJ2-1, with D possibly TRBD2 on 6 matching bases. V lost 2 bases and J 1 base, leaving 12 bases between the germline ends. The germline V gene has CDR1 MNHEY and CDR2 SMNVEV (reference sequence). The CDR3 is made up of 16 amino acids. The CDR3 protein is CASSLELAASYNEQFF. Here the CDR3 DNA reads TGTGCCAGCAGTTTAGAACTAGCTGCTTCCTACAATGAGCAGTTCTTC.

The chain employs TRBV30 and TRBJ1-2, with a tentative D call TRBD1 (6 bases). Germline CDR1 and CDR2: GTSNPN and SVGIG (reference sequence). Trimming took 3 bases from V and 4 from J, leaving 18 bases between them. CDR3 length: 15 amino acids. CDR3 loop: CAWRRQAFHLYGYTF. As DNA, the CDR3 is TGTGCCTGGAGGCGACAGGCGTTCCACCTCTATGGCTACACCTTC. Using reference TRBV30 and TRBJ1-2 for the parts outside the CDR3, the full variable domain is SQTIHQWPATLVQPVGSPLSLECTVEGTSNPNLYWYRQAAGRGLQLLFYSVGIGQISSEVPQNLSASRPQDRQFILSSKKLLLSDSGFYLCAWRRQAFHLYGYTFGSGTRLTVV.

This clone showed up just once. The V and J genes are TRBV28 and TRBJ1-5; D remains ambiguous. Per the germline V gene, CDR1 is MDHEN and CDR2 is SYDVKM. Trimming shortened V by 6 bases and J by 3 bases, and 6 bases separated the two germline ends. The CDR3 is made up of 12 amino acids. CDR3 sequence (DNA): TGTGCCAGCAGCTCTATCAATCAGCCCCAGCATTTT. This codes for CASSSINQPQHF.

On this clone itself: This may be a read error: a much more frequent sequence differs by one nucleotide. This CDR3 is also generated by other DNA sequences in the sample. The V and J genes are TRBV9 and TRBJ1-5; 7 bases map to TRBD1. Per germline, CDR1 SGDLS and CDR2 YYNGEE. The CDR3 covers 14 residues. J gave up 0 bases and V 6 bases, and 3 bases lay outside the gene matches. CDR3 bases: TGTGCCAGCACCAGGGGGGATAGCAATCAGCCCCAGCATTTT. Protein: CASTRGDSNQPQHF.

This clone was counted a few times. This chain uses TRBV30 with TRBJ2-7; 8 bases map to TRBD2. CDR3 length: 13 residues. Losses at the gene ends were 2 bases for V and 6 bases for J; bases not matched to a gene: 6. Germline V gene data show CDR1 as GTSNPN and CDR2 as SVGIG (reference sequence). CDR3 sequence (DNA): TGTGCCTGGAGTACACCGGGGGGGGCCGAGCAGTACTTC. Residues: CAWSTPGGAEQYF.

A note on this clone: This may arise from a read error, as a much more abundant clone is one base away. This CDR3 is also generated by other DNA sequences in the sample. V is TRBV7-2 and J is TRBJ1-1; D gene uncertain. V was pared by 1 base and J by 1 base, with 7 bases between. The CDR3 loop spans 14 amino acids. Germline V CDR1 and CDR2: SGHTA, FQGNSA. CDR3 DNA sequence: TGTGCCAGCAGCTTAGGAAGGGAGAACACTGAAGCTTTCTTT. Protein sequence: CASSLGRENTEAFF.

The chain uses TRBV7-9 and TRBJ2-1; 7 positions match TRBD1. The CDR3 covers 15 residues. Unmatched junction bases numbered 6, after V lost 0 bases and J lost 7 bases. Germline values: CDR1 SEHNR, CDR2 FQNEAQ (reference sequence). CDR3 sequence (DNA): TGTGCCAGCAGCTTAGCGGGGACAGAATTAAATGAGCAGTTCTTC. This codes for CASSLAGTELNEQFF.

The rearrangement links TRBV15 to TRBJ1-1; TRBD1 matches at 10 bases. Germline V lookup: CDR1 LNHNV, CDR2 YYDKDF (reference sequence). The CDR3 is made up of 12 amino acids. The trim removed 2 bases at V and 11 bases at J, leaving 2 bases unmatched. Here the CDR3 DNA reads TGTGCCACCAGCAGATCGGGACAGGGGGCTTTCTTT. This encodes CATSRSGQGAFF.

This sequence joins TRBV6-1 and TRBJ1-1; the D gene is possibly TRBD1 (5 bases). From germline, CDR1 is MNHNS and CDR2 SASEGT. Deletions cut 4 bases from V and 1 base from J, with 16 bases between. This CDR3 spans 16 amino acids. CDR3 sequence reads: CASSAPRAGWNTEAFF. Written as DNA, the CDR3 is TGTGCCAGCAGTGCCCCTCGGGCAGGGTGGAACACTGAAGCTTTCTTT.

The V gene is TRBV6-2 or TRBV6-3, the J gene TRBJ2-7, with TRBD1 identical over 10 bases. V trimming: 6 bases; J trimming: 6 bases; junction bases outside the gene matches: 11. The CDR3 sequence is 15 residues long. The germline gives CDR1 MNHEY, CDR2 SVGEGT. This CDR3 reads CASSAFRQGASEQYF. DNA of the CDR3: TGTGCCAGCAGCGCCTTTCGACAGGGGGCTTCCGAGCAGTACTTC.

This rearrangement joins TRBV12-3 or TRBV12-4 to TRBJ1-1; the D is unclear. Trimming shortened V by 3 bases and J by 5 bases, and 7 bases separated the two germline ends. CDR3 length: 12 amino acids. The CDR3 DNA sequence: TGTGCCAGCAGTTTCAGTCGGACTGAAGCTTTCTTT. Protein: CASSFSRTEAFF.

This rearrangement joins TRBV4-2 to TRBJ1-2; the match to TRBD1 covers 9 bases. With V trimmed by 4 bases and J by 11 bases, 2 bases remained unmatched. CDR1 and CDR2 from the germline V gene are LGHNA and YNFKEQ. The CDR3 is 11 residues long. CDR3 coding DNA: TGTGCCAGCAGCCCGGGACAGGGTTACACCTTC. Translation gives CASSPGQGYTF.

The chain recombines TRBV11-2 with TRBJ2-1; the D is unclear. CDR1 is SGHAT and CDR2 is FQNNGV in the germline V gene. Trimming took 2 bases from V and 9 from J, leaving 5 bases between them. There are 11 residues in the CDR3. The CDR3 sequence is CASSLWGEQFF. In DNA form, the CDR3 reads TGTGCCAGCAGCTTATGGGGTGAGCAGTTCTTC.

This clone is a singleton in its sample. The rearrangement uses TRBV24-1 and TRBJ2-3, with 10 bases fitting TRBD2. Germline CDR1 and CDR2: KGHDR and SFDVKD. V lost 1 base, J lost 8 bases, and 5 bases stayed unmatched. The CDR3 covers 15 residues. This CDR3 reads CATSDFTLAGVTQYF. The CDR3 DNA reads TGTGCCACCAGTGATTTCACTCTAGCGGGAGTTACGCAGTATTTT.

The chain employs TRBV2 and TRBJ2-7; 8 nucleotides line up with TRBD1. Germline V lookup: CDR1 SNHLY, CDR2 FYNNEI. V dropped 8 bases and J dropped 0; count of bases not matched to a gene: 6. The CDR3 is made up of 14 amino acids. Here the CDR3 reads CASGLQGDSYEQYF. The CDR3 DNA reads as TGTGCCAGCGGCTTACAGGGGGACTCCTACGAGCAGTACTTC.

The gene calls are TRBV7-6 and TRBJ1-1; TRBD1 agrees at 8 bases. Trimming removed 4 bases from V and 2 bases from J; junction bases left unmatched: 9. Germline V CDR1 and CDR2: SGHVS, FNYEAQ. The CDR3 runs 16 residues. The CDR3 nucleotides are TGTGCCAGCAGCTCGTTTCACAGGGGGGGCAACACTGAAGCTTTCTTT. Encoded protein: CASSSFHRGGNTEAFF. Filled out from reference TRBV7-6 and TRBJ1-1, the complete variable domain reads GAGVSQSPRYKVTKRGQDVALRCDPISGHVSLYWYRQALGQGPEFLTYFNYEAQQDKSGLPNDRFSAERPEGSISTLTIQRTEQRDSAMYRCASSSFHRGGNTEAFFGQGTRLTVV.

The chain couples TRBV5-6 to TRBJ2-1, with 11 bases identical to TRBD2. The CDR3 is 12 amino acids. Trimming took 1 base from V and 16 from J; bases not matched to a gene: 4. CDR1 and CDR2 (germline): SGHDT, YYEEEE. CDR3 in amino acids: CASSLTSGSYFF. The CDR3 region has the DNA TGTGCCAGCAGCTTGACTAGCGGGAGTTATTTCTTC. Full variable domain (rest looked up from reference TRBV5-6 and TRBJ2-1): DAGVTQSPTHLIKTRGQQVTLRCSPKSGHDTVSWYQQALGQGPQFIFQYYEEEERQRGNFPDRFSGHQFPNYSSELNVNALLLGDSALYLCASSLTSGSYFFGPGTRLTVL.